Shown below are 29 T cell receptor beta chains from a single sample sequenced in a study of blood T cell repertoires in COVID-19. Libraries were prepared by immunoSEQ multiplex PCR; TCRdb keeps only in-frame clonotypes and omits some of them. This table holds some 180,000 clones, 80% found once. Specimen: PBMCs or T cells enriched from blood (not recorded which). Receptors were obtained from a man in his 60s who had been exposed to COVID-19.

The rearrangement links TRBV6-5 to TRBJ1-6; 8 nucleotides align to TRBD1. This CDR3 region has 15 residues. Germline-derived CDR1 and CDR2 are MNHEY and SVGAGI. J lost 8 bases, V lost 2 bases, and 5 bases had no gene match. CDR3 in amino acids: CASSYRGQGHSPLHF. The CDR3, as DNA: TGTGCCAGCAGTTACCGCGGACAGGGCCATTCACCCCTCCACTTT.

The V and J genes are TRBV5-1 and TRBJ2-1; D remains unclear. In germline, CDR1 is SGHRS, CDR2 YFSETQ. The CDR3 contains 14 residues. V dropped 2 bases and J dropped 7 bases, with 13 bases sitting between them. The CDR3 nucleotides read TGCGCCAGCAGCTTTTCTAAGCCGGAGAATGAGCAGTTCTTC. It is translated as CASSFSKPENEQFF.

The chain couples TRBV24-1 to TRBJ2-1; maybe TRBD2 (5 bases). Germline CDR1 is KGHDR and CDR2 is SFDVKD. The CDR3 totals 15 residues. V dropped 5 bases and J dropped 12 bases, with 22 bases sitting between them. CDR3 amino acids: CATSGTPPNEDRQFF. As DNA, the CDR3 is TGTGCCACCAGTGGGACTCCCCCTAATGAGGATCGGCAGTTCTTC.

The CDR3 protein is CASSLSREAGSFF. The CDR3 nucleotides read TGTGCCAGCTCACTATCGCGAGAGGCGGGGTCCTTCTTT. The chain has TRBV18 and TRBJ1-1; no clear D. Trimming took 4 bases from V and 14 from J, leaving 20 bases between them. The V gene's germline CDR1 is KGHSH and CDR2 LQKENI. This CDR3 comprises 13 residues.

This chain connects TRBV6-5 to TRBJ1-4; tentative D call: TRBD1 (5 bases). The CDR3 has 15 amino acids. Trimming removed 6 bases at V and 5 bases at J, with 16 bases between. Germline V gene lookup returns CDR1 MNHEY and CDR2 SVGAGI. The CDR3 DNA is TGTGCCAGCAGATCGTCCGGGACTCAAAATGAAAAACTGTTTTTT. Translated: CASRSSGTQNEKLFF.

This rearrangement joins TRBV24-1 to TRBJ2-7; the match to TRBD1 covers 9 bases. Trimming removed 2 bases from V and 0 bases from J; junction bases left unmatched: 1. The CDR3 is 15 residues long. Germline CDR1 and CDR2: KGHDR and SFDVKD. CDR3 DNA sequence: TGTGCCACCAGTGATTGGACAGGGGACTCCTACGAGCAGTACTTC. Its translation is CATSDWTGDSYEQYF.

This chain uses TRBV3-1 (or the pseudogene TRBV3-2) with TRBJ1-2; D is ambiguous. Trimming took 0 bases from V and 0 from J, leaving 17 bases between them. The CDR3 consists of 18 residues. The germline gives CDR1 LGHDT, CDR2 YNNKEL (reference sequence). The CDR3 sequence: CASSQDLGTHAANYGYTF. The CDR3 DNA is TGTGCCAGCAGCCAAGATCTTGGCACCCACGCCGCTAACTATGGCTACACCTTC.

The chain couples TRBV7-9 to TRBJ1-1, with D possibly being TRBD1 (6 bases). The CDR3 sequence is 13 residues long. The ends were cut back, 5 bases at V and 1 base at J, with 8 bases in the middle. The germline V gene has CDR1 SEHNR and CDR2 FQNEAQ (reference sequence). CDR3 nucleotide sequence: TGTGCCAGCAGCCCGGGACAGAACACTGAAGCTTTCTTT. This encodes CASSPGQNTEAFF.

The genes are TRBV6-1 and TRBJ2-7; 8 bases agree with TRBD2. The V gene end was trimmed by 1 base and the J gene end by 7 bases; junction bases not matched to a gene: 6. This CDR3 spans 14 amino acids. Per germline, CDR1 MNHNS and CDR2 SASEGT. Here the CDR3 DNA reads TGTGCCAGCAGTGAAGGACGGGGGGGGCGGGAGCAGTACTTC. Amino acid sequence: CASSEGRGGREQYF.

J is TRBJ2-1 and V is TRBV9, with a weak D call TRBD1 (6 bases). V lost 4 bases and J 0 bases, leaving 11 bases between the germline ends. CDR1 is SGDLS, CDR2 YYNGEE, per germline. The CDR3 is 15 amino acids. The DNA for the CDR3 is TGTGCCAGCAGCCCCCGGGACACCTCCTACAATGAGCAGTTCTTC. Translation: CASSPRDTSYNEQFF.

The CDR3 here is CASRQQRGGLNEQFF. Here the CDR3 DNA reads TGTGCCAGCAGACAACAAAGGGGAGGGCTCAATGAGCAGTTCTTC. This chain links TRBV27 with TRBJ2-1; TRBD2 matches 7 bases. After removal of 6 bases from V and 6 bases from J, the junction contained 11 bases not matched to a gene. The CDR3 consists of 15 residues. The germline CDR1 and CDR2 sequences are MNHEY and SMNVEV (reference sequence).

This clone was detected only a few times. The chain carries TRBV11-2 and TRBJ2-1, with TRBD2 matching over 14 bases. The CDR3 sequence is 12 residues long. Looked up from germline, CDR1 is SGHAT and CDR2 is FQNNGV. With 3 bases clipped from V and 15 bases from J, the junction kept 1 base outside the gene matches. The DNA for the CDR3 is TGTGCCAGCAGCTTGGGACTAGCGGGGGCGTTCTTC. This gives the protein CASSLGLAGAFF.

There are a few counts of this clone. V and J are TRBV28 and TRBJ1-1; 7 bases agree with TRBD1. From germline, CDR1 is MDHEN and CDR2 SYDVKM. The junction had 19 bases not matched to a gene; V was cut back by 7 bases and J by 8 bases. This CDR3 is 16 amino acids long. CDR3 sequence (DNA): TGTGCCAGCACCCAGATCGACAGGGTGGGGAAGGTCGAAGCTTTCTTT. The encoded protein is CASTQIDRVGKVEAFF.

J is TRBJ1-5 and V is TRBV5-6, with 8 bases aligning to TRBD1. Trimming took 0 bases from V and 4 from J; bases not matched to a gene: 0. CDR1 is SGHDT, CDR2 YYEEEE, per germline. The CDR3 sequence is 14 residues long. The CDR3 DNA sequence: TGTGCCAGCAGCTTGGGGACAGGGAATCAGCCCCAGCATTTT. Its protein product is CASSLGTGNQPQHF. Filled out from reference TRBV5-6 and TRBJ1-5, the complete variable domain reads DAGVTQSPTHLIKTRGQQVTLRCSPKSGHDTVSWYQQALGQGPQFIFQYYEEEERQRGNFPDRFSGHQFPNYSSELNVNALLLGDSALYLCASSLGTGNQPQHFGDGTRLSIL.

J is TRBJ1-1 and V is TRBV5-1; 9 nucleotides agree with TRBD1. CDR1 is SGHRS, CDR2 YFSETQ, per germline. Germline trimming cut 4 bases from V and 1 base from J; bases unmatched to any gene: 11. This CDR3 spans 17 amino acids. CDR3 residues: CASSAKAQGARNTEAFF. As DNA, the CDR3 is TGCGCCAGCAGCGCAAAAGCACAGGGGGCAAGGAACACTGAAGCTTTCTTT.

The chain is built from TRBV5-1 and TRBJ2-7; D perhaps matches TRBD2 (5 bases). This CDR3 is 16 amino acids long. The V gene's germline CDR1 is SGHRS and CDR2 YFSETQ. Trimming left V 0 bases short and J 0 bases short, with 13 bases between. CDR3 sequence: CASSLGGAVTSYEQYF. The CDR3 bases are TGCGCCAGCAGCTTGGGAGGAGCGGTGACCTCCTACGAGCAGTACTTC.

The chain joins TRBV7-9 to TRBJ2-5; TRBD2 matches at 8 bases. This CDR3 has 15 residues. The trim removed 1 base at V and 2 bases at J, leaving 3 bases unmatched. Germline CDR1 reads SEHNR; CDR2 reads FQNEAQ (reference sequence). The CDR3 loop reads CASSLGAGVQETQYF. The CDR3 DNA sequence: TGTGCCAGCAGCTTAGGAGCGGGAGTTCAAGAGACCCAGTACTTC.

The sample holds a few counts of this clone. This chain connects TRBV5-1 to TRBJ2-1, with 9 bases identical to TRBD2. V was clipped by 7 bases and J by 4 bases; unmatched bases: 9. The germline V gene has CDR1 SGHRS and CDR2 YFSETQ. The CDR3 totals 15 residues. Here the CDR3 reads CASGSASGTYNEQFF. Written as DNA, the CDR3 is TGCGCCAGCGGGTCGGCTAGCGGGACTTACAATGAGCAGTTCTTC.

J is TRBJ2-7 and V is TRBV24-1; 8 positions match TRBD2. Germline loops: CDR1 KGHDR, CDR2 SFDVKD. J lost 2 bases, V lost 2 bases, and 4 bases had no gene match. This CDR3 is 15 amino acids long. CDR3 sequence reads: CATSDSGGSTYEQYF. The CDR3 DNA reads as TGTGCCACCAGTGATTCGGGGGGGAGTACCTACGAGCAGTACTTC.

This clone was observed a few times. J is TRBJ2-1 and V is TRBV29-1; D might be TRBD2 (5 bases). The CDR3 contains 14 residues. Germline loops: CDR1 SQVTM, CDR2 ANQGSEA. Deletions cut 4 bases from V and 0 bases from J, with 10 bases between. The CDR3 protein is CSVVAGSSYNEQFF. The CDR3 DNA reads TGCAGCGTTGTCGCGGGTAGCTCCTACAATGAGCAGTTCTTC.

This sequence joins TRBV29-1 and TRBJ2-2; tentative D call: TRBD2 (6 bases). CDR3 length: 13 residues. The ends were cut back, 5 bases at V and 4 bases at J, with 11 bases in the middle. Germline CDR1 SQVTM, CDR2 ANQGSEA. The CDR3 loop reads CSVTLGGTGELFF. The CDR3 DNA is TGCAGCGTTACCCTGGGGGGCACCGGGGAGCTGTTTTTT.

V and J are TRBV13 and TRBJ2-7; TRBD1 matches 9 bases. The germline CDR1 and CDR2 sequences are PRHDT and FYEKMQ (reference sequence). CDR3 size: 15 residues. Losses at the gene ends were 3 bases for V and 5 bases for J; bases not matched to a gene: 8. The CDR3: CASSFIQGAVNEQYF. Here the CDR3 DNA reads TGTGCCAGCAGCTTCATACAGGGGGCAGTCAACGAGCAGTACTTC.

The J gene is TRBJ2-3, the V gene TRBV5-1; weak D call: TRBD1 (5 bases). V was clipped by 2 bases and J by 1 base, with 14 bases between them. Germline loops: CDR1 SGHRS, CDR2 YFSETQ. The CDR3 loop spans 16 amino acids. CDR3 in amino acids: CASSFSRASGTDTQYF. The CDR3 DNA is TGCGCCAGCAGCTTTAGCAGGGCGTCTGGCACAGATACGCAGTATTTT.

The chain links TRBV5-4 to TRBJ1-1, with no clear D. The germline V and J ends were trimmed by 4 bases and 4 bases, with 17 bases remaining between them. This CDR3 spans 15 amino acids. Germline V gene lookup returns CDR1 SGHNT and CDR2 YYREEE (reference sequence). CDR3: CASSPGHSLGTEAFF. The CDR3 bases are TGTGCCAGCAGCCCGGGTCACTCTTTAGGCACTGAAGCTTTCTTT.

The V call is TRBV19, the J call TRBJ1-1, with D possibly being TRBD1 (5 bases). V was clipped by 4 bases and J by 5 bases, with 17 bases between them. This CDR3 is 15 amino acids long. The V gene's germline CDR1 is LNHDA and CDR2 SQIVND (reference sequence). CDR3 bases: TGTGCCAGTAGTAAAGGGAGGACATTAAGGACTGAAGCTTTCTTT. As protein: CASSKGRTLRTEAFF.

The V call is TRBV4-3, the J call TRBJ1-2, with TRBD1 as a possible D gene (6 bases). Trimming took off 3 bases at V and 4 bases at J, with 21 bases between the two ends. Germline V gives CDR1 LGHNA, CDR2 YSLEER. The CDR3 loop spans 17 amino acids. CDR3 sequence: CASSHGGGASSLYGYTF. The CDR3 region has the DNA TGCGCCAGCAGCCACGGAGGGGGGGCAAGTTCCCTCTATGGCTACACCTTC.

The CDR3 region is CASSLGGQGASTDTQYF. The CDR3 coding sequence is TGTGCCAGCAGCTTAGGGGGACAGGGCGCTAGCACAGATACGCAGTATTTT. J is TRBJ2-3 and V is TRBV7-7, with 9 bases fitting TRBD1. Per the germline V gene, CDR1 is SSHAT and CDR2 is FNYEAQ (reference sequence). The CDR3 length is 17 residues. V gave up 1 base and J gave up 0 bases; unmatched junction bases: 5.

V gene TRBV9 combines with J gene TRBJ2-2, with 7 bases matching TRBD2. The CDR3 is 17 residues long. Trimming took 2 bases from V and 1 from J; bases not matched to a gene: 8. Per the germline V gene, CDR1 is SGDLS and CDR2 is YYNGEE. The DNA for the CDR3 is TGTGCCAGCAGCGTCGCCCTTAGCGGGCGGAACACCGGGGAGCTGTTTTTT. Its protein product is CASSVALSGRNTGELFF. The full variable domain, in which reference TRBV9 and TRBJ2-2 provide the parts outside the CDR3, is DSGVTQTPKHLITATGQRVTLRCSPRSGDLSVYWYQQSLDQGLQFLIQYYNGEERAKGNILERFSAQQFPDLHSELNLSSLELGDSALYFCASSVALSGRNTGELFFGEGSRLTVL.

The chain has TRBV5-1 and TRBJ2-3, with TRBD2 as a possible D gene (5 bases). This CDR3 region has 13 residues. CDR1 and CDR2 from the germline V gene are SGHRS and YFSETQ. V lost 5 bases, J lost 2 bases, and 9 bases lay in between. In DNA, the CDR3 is TGCGCCAGCAGGAATCGGGACACAGATACGCAGTATTTT. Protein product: CASRNRDTDTQYF.